Below, 18 T cell receptor beta chains from the same sample are listed, as sequenced in a study of cytomegalovirus exposure and HLA in healthy donors. Here immunoSEQ multiplex PCR was the method, and the copy in TCRdb shows in-frame clones only, minus some. The sample has 140,000 to 150,000 clones; about 94% are singletons. Sequencing was performed on PBMCs. The receptors stem from a man aged 18 to 30 in good health and CMV-seropositive.

The gene calls are TRBV15 and TRBJ1-1; 11 bases match TRBD1. Trimming at V came to 3 bases and at J to 8 bases, leaving 5 bases not matched to a gene. From germline, CDR1 is LNHNV and CDR2 YYDKDF (reference sequence). The length of the CDR3 is 14 residues. CDR3 nucleotides: TGTGCCACCAGCAGGGACAGGGGGCCTCTGGAAGCTTTCTTT. It yields the protein CATSRDRGPLEAFF.

This chain links TRBV4-1 with TRBJ2-7; possible D gene TRBD2, 6 bases. V lost 0 bases and J lost 6, with 9 bases in between. The CDR3 is 13 residues long. The germline V gene encodes CDR1 MGHRA and CDR2 YSYEKL. CDR3 sequence (DNA): TGCGCCAGCAGCCAAGAGGAGGGCGGCGAGCAGTACTTC. It specifies CASSQEEGGEQYF.

The chain links TRBV7-9 to TRBJ1-2; D may be TRBD1 (6 bases). The CDR3 is 13 residues long. The germline V gene has CDR1 SEHNR and CDR2 FQNEAQ (reference sequence). V was cut by 5 bases and J by 4 bases, with 11 bases left in between. The DNA for the CDR3 is TGTGCCAGCAGCCTCGGACAGCTCTATGGCTACACCTTC. This encodes CASSLGQLYGYTF.

This rearrangement joins TRBV27 to TRBJ2-1, with 11 bases matching TRBD2. Germline CDR1 and CDR2: MNHEY and SMNVEV (reference sequence). The CDR3 has 15 amino acids. J lost 4 bases, V lost 3 bases, and 2 bases had no gene match. This CDR3 reads CASSLASGRYNEQFF. The CDR3 DNA reads TGTGCCAGCAGTTTGGCTAGCGGGAGGTACAATGAGCAGTTCTTC.

The chain couples TRBV13 to TRBJ2-3; the match to TRBD1 covers 8 bases. The CDR3 is 17 residues long. Germline V lookup: CDR1 PRHDT, CDR2 FYEKMQ (reference sequence). Unmatched junction bases numbered 10, after V lost 5 bases and J lost 0 bases. The CDR3 region has the DNA TGTGCCAGCAGCCCATCGCCAGGACAGGGCAGCACAGATACGCAGTATTTT. Translation: CASSPSPGQGSTDTQYF.

The genes are TRBV28 and TRBJ1-5; possible D gene TRBD1, 5 bases. The CDR3 is made up of 14 amino acids. Trimming left V 2 bases short and J 1 base short, with 6 bases between. CDR1 and CDR2 (germline): MDHEN, SYDVKM. For the CDR3, the DNA is TGTGCCAGCAGTTTAGACAGCAGCAATCAGCCCCAGCATTTT. This codes for CASSLDSSNQPQHF.

The J gene is TRBJ1-4, the V gene TRBV7-2, with 8 bases matching TRBD1. J lost 4 bases, V lost 3 bases, and 4 bases had no gene match. The CDR3 loop spans 15 amino acids. From germline, CDR1 is SGHTA and CDR2 FQGNSA. CDR3 amino acids: CASSLLGQVNEKLFF. In nucleotides, the CDR3 is TGTGCCAGCAGCTTGTTGGGACAGGTTAATGAAAAACTGTTTTTT.

The J gene is TRBJ2-6, the V gene TRBV6-5; D is unresolved. The length of the CDR3 is 15 residues. Trimming took off 0 bases at V and 4 bases at J, with 7 bases between the two ends. Germline V gives CDR1 MNHEY, CDR2 SVGAGI. Here the CDR3 reads CASSYSATGANVLTF. In DNA, the CDR3 is TGTGCCAGCAGTTACTCCGCGACAGGGGCCAACGTCCTGACTTTC.

The chain employs TRBV21-1 and TRBJ1-2; the D call in the table, TRBD1, was not verified against the DNA. TRBV21-1 corresponds to a pseudogene. The CDR3 is 16 residues long. CDR3 sequence reads: CASSKVWAGKDYGYTF. The CDR3 nucleotides read TGTGCCAGCAGCAAAGTATGGGCAGGGAAGGACTATGGCTACACCTTC.

The table lists this clone with a count of one. The sample carries other DNA sequences with the same CDR3. This chain connects TRBV18 to TRBJ2-5; D is perhaps TRBD2 (5 bases). The CDR3 has 13 amino acids. Trimming pared 0 bases from V and 4 bases from J, leaving 6 bases between. Looked up from germline, CDR1 is KGHSH and CDR2 is LQKENI. The CDR3 DNA reads TGTGCCAGCTCACCACCAGGAGGAGAGACCCAGTACTTC. It translates to CASSPPGGETQYF.

The chain couples TRBV10-3 to TRBJ2-7, with D possibly being TRBD2 (6 bases). This CDR3 has 15 amino acids. Trimming removed 4 bases at V and 2 bases at J, with 15 bases between. Per germline, CDR1 ENHRY and CDR2 SYGVKD. The CDR3 DNA sequence: TGTGCCATCAGTGTGGGGAGTCGGGAGACCTACGAGCAGTACTTC. Its protein product is CAISVGSRETYEQYF.

The chain is built from TRBV7-9 and TRBJ1-2; the D is unclear. This CDR3 is built from 14 residues. Trimming removed 1 base at V and 4 bases at J, with 10 bases between. Germline V gene lookup returns CDR1 SEHNR and CDR2 FQNEAQ (reference sequence). The CDR3 protein is CASSLGRQLYGYTF. The CDR3 region has the DNA TGTGCCAGCAGCTTAGGTCGCCAACTCTATGGCTACACCTTC. The whole variable domain, filled in from reference TRBV7-9 and TRBJ1-2, reads DTGVSQNPRHKITKRGQNVTFRCDPISEHNRLYWYRQTLGQGPEFLTYFQNEAQLEKSRLLSDRFSAERPKGSFSTLEIQRTEQGDSAMYLCASSLGRQLYGYTFGSGTRLTVV.

The chain links TRBV5-1 to TRBJ1-1, with 12 positions matching TRBD1. Per germline, CDR1 SGHRS and CDR2 YFSETQ. CDR3 length: 16 amino acids. V shed 7 bases, J shed 4 bases, and the junction held 11 bases outside the gene matches. This chain's CDR3 is CASRKGQGAKFTEAFF. The CDR3 DNA follows: TGCGCCAGCCGTAAGGGACAGGGGGCAAAATTCACTGAAGCTTTCTTT.

CDR3 nucleotides: TGTGCCAGCAGTTTAAAAGCAGGGGACGATATCTATGGCTACACCTTC. Its protein is CASSLKAGDDIYGYTF. This chain links TRBV27 with TRBJ1-2; possible D gene TRBD1, 6 bases. The CDR3 runs to 16 residues. V lost 2 bases and J 4 bases, leaving 17 bases between the germline ends. Germline V gene sequence: CDR1 MNHEY, CDR2 SMNVEV (reference sequence).

This clone was counted only a few times. The gene calls are TRBV6-1 and TRBJ1-2, with 9 positions matching TRBD1. V shed 4 bases, J shed 3 bases, and the junction held 6 bases outside the gene matches. The germline gives CDR1 MNHNS, CDR2 SASEGT. The CDR3 length is 15 residues. CDR3 protein: CASSVGGTGYYGYTF. CDR3 in DNA: TGTGCCAGCAGTGTCGGAGGGACAGGGTACTATGGCTACACCTTC.

This clone occurred once. The chain combines TRBV5-1 with TRBJ2-7, with 8 bases that match TRBD1. The CDR3 runs 16 residues. CDR1 and CDR2 (germline): SGHRS, YFSETQ. V gave up 6 bases and J gave up 2 bases; unmatched junction bases: 13. This chain's CDR3 is CASKERFTGGTYEQYF. CDR3 nucleotide sequence: TGCGCCAGCAAGGAACGCTTCACAGGGGGAACCTACGAGCAGTACTTC.

The chain has TRBV19 and TRBJ2-7; 11 nucleotides line up with TRBD2. This CDR3 contains 15 residues. Germline-derived CDR1 and CDR2 are LNHDA and SQIVND (reference sequence). V lost 5 bases and J lost 5; bases outside the gene matches: 8. CDR3 coding DNA: TGTGCCAGTAGTCTCCAACTAGCGGGAGTGGACGAGCAGTACTTC. This codes for CASSLQLAGVDEQYF.

This clone was observed once. The chain employs TRBV5-4 and TRBJ2-5, with a possible D match to TRBD1 (6 bases). Trimming cost V 7 bases and J 4 bases, with 17 bases left between them. This CDR3 has 14 amino acids. The V gene's germline CDR1 is SGHNT and CDR2 YYREEE (reference sequence). CDR3: CASEGPSRGETQYF. CDR3 in DNA: TGTGCCAGCGAAGGACCTTCCAGGGGAGAGACCCAGTACTTC.